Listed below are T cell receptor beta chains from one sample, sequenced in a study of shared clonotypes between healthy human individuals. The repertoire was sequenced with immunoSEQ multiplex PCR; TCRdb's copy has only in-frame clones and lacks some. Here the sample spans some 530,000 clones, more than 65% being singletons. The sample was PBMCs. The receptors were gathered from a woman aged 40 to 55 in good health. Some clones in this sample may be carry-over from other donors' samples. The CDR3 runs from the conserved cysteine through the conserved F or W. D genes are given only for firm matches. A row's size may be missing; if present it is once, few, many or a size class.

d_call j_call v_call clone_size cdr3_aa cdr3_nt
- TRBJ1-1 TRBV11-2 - CASSSLQGRKTEAFF TGTGCCAGCAGCTCTCTGCAGGGGCGGAAGACTGAAGCTTTCTTT
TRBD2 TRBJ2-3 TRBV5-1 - CASSPLAGEGEGADTQYF TGCGCCAGCAGCCCACTAGCGGGAGAGGGGGAAGGGGCAGATACGCAGTATTTT
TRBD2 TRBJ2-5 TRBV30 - CAWAPGLASETQYF TGTGCCTGGGCTCCCGGACTAGCTTCGGAGACCCAGTACTTC
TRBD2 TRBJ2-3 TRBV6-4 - CASSDGGGASTDTQYF TGTGCCAGCAGTGACGGGGGGGGAGCTAGCACAGATACGCAGTATTTT
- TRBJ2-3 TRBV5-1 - CASSSTRGLTDTQYF TGCGCCAGCAGCTCGACCCGGGGTTTGACAGATACGCAGTATTTT
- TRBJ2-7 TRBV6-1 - CASSRSWGDGQYF TGTGCCAGCAGCCGAAGCTGGGGGGACGGTCAGTACTTC
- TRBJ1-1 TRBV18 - CASSPRVGGAGNTEAFF TGTGCCAGCTCACCACGGGTGGGGGGCGCAGGGAACACTGAAGCTTTCTTT
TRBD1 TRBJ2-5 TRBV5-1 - CASRRGQGPQETQYF TGCGCCAGCAGAAGGGGGCAGGGACCCCAAGAGACCCAGTACTTC
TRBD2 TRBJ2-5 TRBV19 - CASSSGGETQYF TGTGCCAGTAGTTCCGGGGGGGAGACCCAGTACTTC
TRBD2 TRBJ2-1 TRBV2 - CASSGGRATNEQFF TGTGCCAGCAGCGGCGGGAGGGCCACCAATGAGCAGTTCTTC
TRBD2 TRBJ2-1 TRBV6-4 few CASSEREYNEQFF TGTGCCAGCAGTGAGCGGGAGTACAATGAGCAGTTCTTC
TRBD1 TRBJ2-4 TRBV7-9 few CASSSTDRGPGDIQYF TGTGCCAGCAGCTCAACGGACAGGGGGCCCGGGGACATTCAGTACTTC
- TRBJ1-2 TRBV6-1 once CASSDRRWGGYTF TGTGCCAGCAGTGACAGGCGGTGGGGTGGCTACACCTTC
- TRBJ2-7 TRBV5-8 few CASSRAGHLNYEQYF TGTGCCAGCAGCCGAGCAGGACATCTCAACTACGAGCAGTACTTC
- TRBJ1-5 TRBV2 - CASSDRTENQPQHF TGTGCCAGCAGTGACAGGACAGAAAATCAGCCCCAGCATTTT
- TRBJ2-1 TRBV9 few CASSVNGLIQFF TGTGCCAGCAGCGTAAATGGCCTTATTCAGTTCTTC
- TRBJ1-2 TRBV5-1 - CASSLGPDAGDTF TGCGCCAGCAGCTTGGGACCGGACGCAGGTGACACCTTC
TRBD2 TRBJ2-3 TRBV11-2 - CASSYSGREGDTQYF TGTGCCAGCAGTTATAGCGGGAGAGAAGGAGATACGCAGTATTTT
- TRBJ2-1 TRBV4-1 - CASSQVWDEQFF TGCGCCAGCAGCCAAGTATGGGATGAGCAGTTCTTC
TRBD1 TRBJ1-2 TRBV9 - CASSGRTGGLYGYTF TGTGCCAGCAGCGGCCGGACAGGGGGTCTCTATGGCTACACCTTC
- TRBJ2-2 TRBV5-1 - CASSLGPGGELFF TGCGCCAGCAGCTTGGGACCCGGCGGGGAGCTGTTTTTT
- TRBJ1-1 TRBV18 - CASSPDKNTEAFF TGTGCCAGCTCACCGGACAAGAACACTGAAGCTTTCTTT
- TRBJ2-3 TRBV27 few CASSMGVHTQYF TGTGCCAGCAGTATGGGGGTTCATACGCAGTATTTT
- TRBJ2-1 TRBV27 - CASSPITAAYNEQFF TGTGCCAGCAGTCCAATCACGGCCGCCTACAATGAGCAGTTCTTC
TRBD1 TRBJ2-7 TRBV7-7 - CASSPGQGSEQYF TGTGCCAGCAGCCCGGGACAGGGGTCCGAGCAGTACTTC
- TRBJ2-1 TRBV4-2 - CASSQGVEQFF TGTGCCAGCAGCCAGGGGGTTGAGCAGTTCTTC
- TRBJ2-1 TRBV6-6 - CASNPTSGGYNEQFF TGTGCCAGCAACCCGACTAGTGGAGGCTACAATGAGCAGTTCTTC
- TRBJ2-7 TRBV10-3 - CAISEPASEQYF TGTGCCATCAGTGAGCCCGCTAGCGAGCAGTACTTC
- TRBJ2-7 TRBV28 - CASSLSHGPGYEQYF TGTGCCAGCAGTTTATCCCACGGCCCGGGCTACGAGCAGTACTTC
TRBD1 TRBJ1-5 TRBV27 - CASSPLRTGGYQPQHF TGTGCCAGCAGTCCCCTTCGGACAGGGGGTTATCAGCCCCAGCATTTT
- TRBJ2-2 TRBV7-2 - CASSLVHGELFF TGTGCCAGCAGCTTAGTTCACGGGGAGCTGTTTTTT
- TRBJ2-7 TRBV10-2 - CASSPGYEQYF TGCGCCAGCAGCCCAGGCTACGAGCAGTACTTC
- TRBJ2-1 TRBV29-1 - CSVDGSSYNEQFF TGCAGCGTTGACGGGAGCTCCTACAATGAGCAGTTCTTC
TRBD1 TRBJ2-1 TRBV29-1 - CSTARQGGRVNEQFF TGCAGCACGGCGAGACAGGGCGGAAGGGTCAATGAGCAGTTCTTC
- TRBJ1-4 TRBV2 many CASSESQGREKLFF TGTGCCAGCAGTGAATCCCAGGGCCGTGAAAAACTGTTTTTT
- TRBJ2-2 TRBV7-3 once CASTLGGNTGELFF TGTGCCAGCACCCTGGGTGGGAACACCGGGGAGCTGTTTTTT
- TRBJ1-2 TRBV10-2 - CASSESGHNYGYTF TGCGCCAGCAGTGAGTCCGGACACAACTATGGCTACACCTTC
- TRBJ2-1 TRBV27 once CASSPGHGSYNEQFF TGTGCCAGCAGCCCGGGACATGGCTCCTACAATGAGCAGTTCTTC
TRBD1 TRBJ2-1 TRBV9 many CASSQRGRNEQFF TGTGCCAGCAGCCAGAGGGGGCGAAATGAGCAGTTCTTC
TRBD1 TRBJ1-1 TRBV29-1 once CSGSTGGITEAFF TGCAGCGGATCGACAGGGGGGATCACTGAAGCTTTCTTT
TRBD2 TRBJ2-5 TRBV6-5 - CASSLAGQTQYF TGTGCCAGCAGTTTAGCGGGGCAGACCCAGTACTTC
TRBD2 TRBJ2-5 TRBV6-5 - CASSYAHRGVETQYF TGTGCCAGCAGTTACGCCCACCGGGGGGTAGAGACCCAGTACTTC
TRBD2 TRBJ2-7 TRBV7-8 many CASSLAGLAGGWYF TGTGCCAGCAGCTTAGCGGGACTAGCGGGAGGGTGGTACTTC
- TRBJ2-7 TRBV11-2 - CASSLAQGFSYEQYF TGTGCCAGCAGCTTAGCGCAGGGATTCTCCTACGAGCAGTACTTC